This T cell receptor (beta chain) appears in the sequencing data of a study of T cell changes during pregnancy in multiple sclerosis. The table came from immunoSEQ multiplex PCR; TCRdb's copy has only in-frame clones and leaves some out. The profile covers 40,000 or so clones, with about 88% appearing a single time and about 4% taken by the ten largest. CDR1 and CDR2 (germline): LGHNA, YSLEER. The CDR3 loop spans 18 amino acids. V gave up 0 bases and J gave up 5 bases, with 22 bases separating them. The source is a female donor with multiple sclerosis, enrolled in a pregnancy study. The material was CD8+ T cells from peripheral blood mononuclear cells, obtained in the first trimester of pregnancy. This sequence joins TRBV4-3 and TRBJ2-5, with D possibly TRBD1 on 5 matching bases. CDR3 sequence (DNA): TGCGCCAGCAGCCAAGATTATCTAAGGGGCGCCATGGCGGAGACCCAGTACTTC. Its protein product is CASSQDYLRGAMAETQYF.